The T cell receptor (beta chain) described here comes from a study of shared clonotypes between healthy human individuals. About the research overall: Each donor had three CD4 naive, three CD4 memory, two CD8 naive and one CD8 memory plate.

V dropped 6 bases and J dropped 0 bases, with 14 bases sitting between them. This CDR3 comprises 15 residues. Germline V gives CDR1 MDHEN, CDR2 SYDVKM. Only in-frame clones appear in the TCRdb table, and some are missing; sequencing was by immunoSEQ multiplex PCR. The profile covers 2 million to 2.5 million clones, with roughly 93% appearing a single time and about 0.34% taken by the ten largest. This chain joins TRBV28 and TRBJ2-5, with D possibly matching TRBD1 (5 bases). This TCR derives from a man aged 18 to 30 in good health. Some clones in this sample may be carry-over from other donors' samples. Sequenced sample: naive CD4+ T cells from PBMCs. Subset of the sample: CD45RA+ positively selected. The CDR3 DNA sequence: TGTGCCAGCAGAGCAGGGAATGGTTACCAAGAGACCCAGTACTTC. It specifies CASRAGNGYQETQYF.